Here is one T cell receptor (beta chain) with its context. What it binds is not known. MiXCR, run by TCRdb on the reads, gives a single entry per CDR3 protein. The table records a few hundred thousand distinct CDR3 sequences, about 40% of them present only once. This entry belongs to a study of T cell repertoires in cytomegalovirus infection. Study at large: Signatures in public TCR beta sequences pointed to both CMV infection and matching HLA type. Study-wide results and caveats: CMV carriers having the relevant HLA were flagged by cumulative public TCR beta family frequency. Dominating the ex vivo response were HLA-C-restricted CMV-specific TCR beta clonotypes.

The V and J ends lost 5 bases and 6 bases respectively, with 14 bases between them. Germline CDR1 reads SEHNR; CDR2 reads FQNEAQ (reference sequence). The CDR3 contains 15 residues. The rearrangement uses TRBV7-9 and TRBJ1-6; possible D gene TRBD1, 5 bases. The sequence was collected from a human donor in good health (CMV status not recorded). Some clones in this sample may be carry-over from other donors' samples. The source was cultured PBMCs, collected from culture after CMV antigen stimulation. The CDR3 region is CASSPGGERNSPLHF. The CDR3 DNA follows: TGTGCCAGCAGCCCGGGGGGGGAGCGTAATTCACCCCTCCACTTT. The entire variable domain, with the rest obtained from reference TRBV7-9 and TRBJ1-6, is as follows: DTGVSQNPRHKITKRGQNVTFRCDPISEHNRLYWYRQTLGQGPEFLTYFQNEAQLEKSRLLSDRFSAERPKGSFSTLEIQRTEQGDSAMYLCASSPGGERNSPLHFGNGTRLTVT.